Each of the 11 T cell receptor beta chains below was sequenced from the same sample in a study of follicular helper T cells after annual influenza vaccination. Here immunoSEQ multiplex PCR was the method, and the copy in TCRdb shows in-frame clones only, minus some. The profile shows about 840 clones, about 71% of them singletons. Noted time point: 2015-2016 season, 7 days after influenza vaccination. The sample in question was CXCR5+ CD38+ circulating T follicular helper cells from blood, obtained 7 days after influenza vaccination. This sample's subset: circulating Tfh, non-naive CD4+CXCR5+PD-1+ (ICOS+CD38+ or ICOS-CD38-). The receptors come from an adult who received the influenza vaccine.

The chain recombines TRBV7-2 with TRBJ2-7; either TRBD1 or TRBD2 may supply D (5 bases each). The CDR3 runs to 15 residues. V was shortened by 2 bases and J by 4 bases, with 15 bases between the two germline ends. The V gene's germline CDR1 is SGHTA and CDR2 FQGNSA. The CDR3 loop reads CASSLYAGAEYEQYF. The CDR3 nucleotides read TGTGCCAGCAGCTTATATGCCGGGGCAGAATACGAGCAGTACTTC.

The chain uses TRBV13 and TRBJ1-6; D remains ambiguous. CDR1 and CDR2 (germline): PRHDT, FYEKMQ (reference sequence). Between the trimmed V and J ends, which lost 4 bases and 4 bases, there was a span of 8 bases. The CDR3 contains 14 residues. CDR3 nucleotide sequence: TGTGCCAGCAGCTCCCATACTTATAATTCACCCCTCCACTTT. It yields the protein CASSSHTYNSPLHF.

The rearrangement joins TRBV11-2 to TRBJ2-1, with 9 bases that match TRBD1. CDR3 length: 15 amino acids. Germline CDR1 and CDR2: SGHAT and FQNNGV. V was pared by 5 bases and J by 2 bases, with 4 bases of the junction left unmatched. CDR3 sequence reads: CASSTGTGTYNEQFF. In DNA, the CDR3 is TGTGCCAGCAGCACCGGGACAGGGACCTACAATGAGCAGTTCTTC. Together with reference TRBV11-2 and TRBJ2-1, the CDR3 gives the full variable domain: EAGVAQSPRYKIIEKRQSVAFWCNPISGHATLYWYQQILGQGPKLLIQFQNNGVVDDSQLPKDRFSAERLKGVDSTLKIQPAKLEDSAVYLCASSTGTGTYNEQFFGPGTRLTVL.

The chain joins TRBV10-2 to TRBJ2-7, with no clear D. V shed 3 bases and J shed 2 bases, with 11 bases lying between them. CDR3 length equals 14 residues. Per germline, CDR1 WSHSY and CDR2 SAAADI. CDR3 loop: CASSDLHGTYEQYF. The CDR3 DNA reads as TGCGCCAGCAGTGACCTGCACGGTACCTACGAGCAGTACTTC.

This clone was picked up a small number of times. This rearrangement joins TRBV19 to TRBJ2-2; 13 nucleotides line up with TRBD2. Trimming took 7 bases from V and 0 from J; bases not matched to a gene: 8. CDR3 length: 18 residues. Germline V gives CDR1 LNHDA, CDR2 SQIVND (reference sequence). The CDR3 protein is CASIKTSGGRANTGELFF. The CDR3 DNA is TGTGCCAGTATCAAGACTAGCGGGGGGCGTGCGAACACCGGGGAGCTGTTTTTT.

The chain carries TRBV14 and TRBJ2-1; 16 bases are a match to TRBD2. This CDR3 region has 19 residues. Germline V gene sequence: CDR1 SGHDN, CDR2 FVKESK. Trimming took 4 bases from V and 9 from J; bases not matched to a gene: 15. For the CDR3, the DNA is TGTGCCAGCAGCCGGCGACCTCCGGGACTAGCGGGGGGGCCAGGTGAGCAGTTCTTC. Translation gives CASSRRPPGLAGGPGEQFF.

V is TRBV28 and J is TRBJ1-3, with TRBD1 identical over 9 bases. Germline V gene data show CDR1 as MDHEN and CDR2 as SYDVKM. V dropped 8 bases and J dropped 5; count of bases not matched to a gene: 10. The length of the CDR3 is 15 residues. The CDR3 region is CASEKLGTGRNTIYF. The CDR3, as DNA: TGTGCCAGCGAGAAACTCGGGACAGGGAGAAACACCATATATTTT.

This chain joins TRBV29-1 and TRBJ2-6, with TRBD1 matching 7 bases. Germline values: CDR1 SQVTM, CDR2 ANQGSEA. Losses at the gene ends were 6 bases for V and 1 base for J; bases not matched to a gene: 3. The CDR3 has 14 residues. CDR3 loop: CSVGTESGANVLTF. The DNA for the CDR3 is TGCAGCGTGGGGACAGAGTCTGGGGCCAACGTCCTGACTTTC.

The rearrangement links TRBV7-9 to TRBJ1-1, with D unresolved. The CDR3 has 14 residues. Germline CDR1 and CDR2: SEHNR and FQNEAQ (reference sequence). Deletions cut 2 bases from V and 2 bases from J, with 9 bases between. CDR3 amino acids: CASSLSWGNTEAFF. The CDR3 DNA reads TGTGCCAGCAGCTTAAGTTGGGGTAACACTGAAGCTTTCTTT.

V and J are TRBV5-8 and TRBJ1-1; tentative D call: TRBD1 (6 bases). The CDR3 covers 15 residues. Germline V gene data show CDR1 as SGHTS and CDR2 as YDEGEE. Trimming removed 0 bases at V and 1 base at J, with 10 bases between. CDR3 in amino acids: CASSLGQAKNTEAFF. The DNA for the CDR3 is TGTGCCAGCAGCTTGGGACAGGCCAAGAACACTGAAGCTTTCTTT. Full variable domain (outside the CDR3, taken from reference TRBV5-8 and TRBJ1-1): EAGVTQSPTHLIKTRGQQATLRCSPISGHTSVYWYQQALGLGLQFLLWYDEGEERNRGNFPPRFSGRQFPNYSSELNVNALELEDSALYLCASSLGQAKNTEAFFGQGTRLTVV.

This chain links TRBV2 with TRBJ2-1; D tentatively reads TRBD1 or TRBD2 (5 bases each). The germline CDR1 and CDR2 sequences are SNHLY and FYNNEI. V gave up 7 bases and J gave up 9 bases, with 22 bases separating them. This CDR3 has 15 amino acids. The CDR3 DNA is TGTGCCAGCAAATCCGGGACCCGGAATGCTGGTGAGCAGTTCTTC. The encoded protein is CASKSGTRNAGEQFF. The variable domain in full, with the rest retrieved from reference TRBV2 and TRBJ2-1, is EPEVTQTPSHQVTQMGQEVILRCVPISNHLYFYWYRQILGQKVEFLVSFYNNEISEKSEIFDDQFSVERPDGSNFTLKIRSTKLEDSAMYFCASKSGTRNAGEQFFGPGTRLTVL.